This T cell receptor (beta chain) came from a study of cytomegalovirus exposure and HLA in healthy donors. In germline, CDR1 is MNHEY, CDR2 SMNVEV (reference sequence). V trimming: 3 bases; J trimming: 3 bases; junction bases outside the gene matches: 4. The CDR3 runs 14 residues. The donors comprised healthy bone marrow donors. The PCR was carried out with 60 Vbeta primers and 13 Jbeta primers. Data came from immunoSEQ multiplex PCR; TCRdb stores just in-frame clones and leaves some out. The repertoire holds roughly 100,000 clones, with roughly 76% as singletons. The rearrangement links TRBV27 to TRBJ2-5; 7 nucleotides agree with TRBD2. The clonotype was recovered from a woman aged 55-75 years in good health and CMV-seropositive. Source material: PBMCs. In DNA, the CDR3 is TGTGCCAGCAGTTTTTTGGGGGGGGAAGAGACCCAGTACTTC. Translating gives CASSFLGGEETQYF.